The rows below give T cell receptor beta chains drawn from one sample of a study of tissue T cells after allogeneic stem cell transplantation. The repertoire was sequenced with immunoSEQ multiplex PCR; TCRdb's copy has only in-frame clones and lacks some. The table has more than 7,500 clones, roughly two thirds seen once. Sequencing was performed on tissue from the ileum, taken at autopsy. These receptors were obtained from a woman aged 18-55 years with breast cancer. The CDR3 runs from the conserved cysteine through the conserved F or W. Fields, in order: V gene, J gene, CDR3 protein.

v_gene: TRBV12-3/TRBV12-4; j_gene: TRBJ2-5; CDR3aa: CASRWGGQQTQYF
v_gene: TRBV7-2; j_gene: TRBJ1-4; CDR3aa: CASSLVGTELFF
v_gene: TRBV2; j_gene: TRBJ1-5; CDR3aa: CASMSGGQPQHF
v_gene: TRBV2; j_gene: TRBJ1-2; CDR3aa: CASSEGQGATLF
v_gene: TRBV4-3; j_gene: TRBJ2-7; CDR3aa: CASSQGLSSGTGHYEQYF
v_gene: TRBV15; j_gene: TRBJ2-1; CDR3aa: CATSRDRAGGNEQFF
v_gene: TRBV6-5; j_gene: TRBJ2-1; CDR3aa: CASSYSRISGGVFF
v_gene: TRBV30; j_gene: TRBJ2-3; CDR3aa: CAWGFSGGATDTQYF
v_gene: TRBV7-3; j_gene: TRBJ2-7; CDR3aa: CASSPSPRTEAYEQYF
v_gene: TRBV2; j_gene: TRBJ1-2; CDR3aa: CASSSDTANYGYTF
v_gene: TRBV2; j_gene: TRBJ2-1; CDR3aa: CASSVAWGSYNEQFF
v_gene: TRBV6-5; j_gene: TRBJ2-7; CDR3aa: CASRGAPPEQYF
v_gene: TRBV6-2/TRBV6-3; j_gene: TRBJ2-7; CDR3aa: CASSYVAGYEQYF
v_gene: TRBV7-9; j_gene: TRBJ1-3; CDR3aa: CASSLGGAGNTIYF
v_gene: TRBV19; j_gene: TRBJ2-1; CDR3aa: CASSPPGTVYNEQFF
v_gene: TRBV7-3; j_gene: TRBJ2-5; CDR3aa: CASSLIPGPQETQYF
v_gene: TRBV5-1; j_gene: TRBJ2-7; CDR3aa: CASKAGGPLGEQYF
v_gene: TRBV10-3; j_gene: TRBJ2-5; CDR3aa: CAISVSSGAQETQYF
v_gene: TRBV7-8; j_gene: TRBJ2-5; CDR3aa: CASSATAGGETQYF
v_gene: TRBV28; j_gene: TRBJ1-2; CDR3aa: CASSEGYGYTF
v_gene: TRBV18; j_gene: TRBJ1-4; CDR3aa: CASSSTASNEKLFF
v_gene: TRBV3-1/TRBV3-2; j_gene: TRBJ2-5; CDR3aa: CASSLNPGGRETQYF
v_gene: TRBV6-2/TRBV6-3; j_gene: TRBJ2-4; CDR3aa: CASRQRQLAKNIQYF
v_gene: TRBV5-1; j_gene: TRBJ2-3; CDR3aa: CASSLGRSSTDTQYF
v_gene: TRBV24-1; j_gene: TRBJ2-7; CDR3aa: CATRRTEHYEQYF
v_gene: TRBV28; j_gene: TRBJ1-2; CDR3aa: CASSGPGHRNGYTF
v_gene: TRBV7-2; j_gene: TRBJ2-1; CDR3aa: CASSRRQGSYNEQFF
v_gene: TRBV18; j_gene: TRBJ1-2; CDR3aa: CASSLLSQGQSEYTF
v_gene: TRBV12-3/TRBV12-4; j_gene: TRBJ1-1; CDR3aa: CASSAQGATEAFF
v_gene: TRBV6-5; j_gene: TRBJ2-1; CDR3aa: CASSYELAGNEQFF
v_gene: TRBV14; j_gene: TRBJ1-1; CDR3aa: CASSLLAGARGTEAFF
v_gene: TRBV10-1; j_gene: TRBJ1-2; CDR3aa: CASSESWTDLYYGYTF
v_gene: TRBV2; j_gene: TRBJ1-6; CDR3aa: CASSDPRVSSPLHF
v_gene: TRBV6-5; j_gene: TRBJ2-3; CDR3aa: CASRGPSGSPHTQYF